Below, 21 T cell receptor beta chains from the same sample are listed, as sequenced in a study of early T cells in non-severe SARS-CoV-2 infection. MiXCR was run by TCRdb on the 5' RACE reads, yielding one entry per CDR3 protein. The table lists around 77,000 distinct CDR3 sequences, 10% of them singletons. The sequencing here drew on whole blood, taken at baseline. Receptor source: an adult who was a healthcare worker with PCR-confirmed SARS-CoV-2 infection or an uninfected control (not recorded which).

This clonotype was recorded at least ten times. V and J are TRBV19 and TRBJ1-2; D is unclear. CDR1 is LNHDA and CDR2 is SQIVND in the germline V gene (reference sequence). The CDR3 loop spans 12 amino acids. The germline V and J ends were trimmed by 1 base and 10 bases, with 10 bases remaining between them. In DNA form, the CDR3 reads TGTGCCAGTAGTATAGGGCGGGGATACTACACCTTC. The encoded protein is CASSIGRGYYTF.

This clonotype has just a few counts. The chain combines TRBV12-3 or TRBV12-4 with TRBJ2-4, with a tentative D call TRBD1 (6 bases). The CDR3 is 13 amino acids. The V end lost 5 bases, the J end lost 3 bases, and 8 bases lay between the germline ends. CDR3 region: CASSLGGKNIQYF. The CDR3 coding sequence is TGTGCCAGCAGTCTAGGGGGCAAAAACATTCAGTACTTC.

The CDR3 loop reads CASSSITGTAAEAFF. The CDR3 region has the DNA TGTGCCAGCAGCTCAATAACAGGGACGGCCGCTGAAGCTTTCTTT. The rearrangement joins TRBV11-2 to TRBJ1-1, with D tentatively TRBD1 (6 bases). V was shortened by 4 bases and J by 6 bases, with 18 bases between the two germline ends. The CDR3 has 15 amino acids. Germline CDR1 and CDR2: SGHAT and FQNNGV.

The V call is TRBV6-6, the J call TRBJ2-2; 7 bases match TRBD1. CDR3 length: 16 amino acids. Unmatched junction bases numbered 10, after V lost 3 bases and J lost 6 bases. CDR1 is MNHNY and CDR2 is SVGAGI in the germline V gene (reference sequence). CDR3 sequence (DNA): TGTGCCAGCAGTTATACACGACAGGGCTTGGCCGGGGAGCTGTTTTTT. This translates into CASSYTRQGLAGELFF.

The chain is built from TRBV30 and TRBJ1-1; D is perhaps TRBD1 (5 bases). From germline, CDR1 is GTSNPN and CDR2 SVGIG (reference sequence). CDR3 length: 14 amino acids. Trimming removed 0 bases from V and 4 bases from J, with 12 bases in between. Written as DNA, the CDR3 is TGTGCCTGGAGTGTTGGTCTGGGGACCACTGAAGCTTTCTTT. It codes for CAWSVGLGTTEAFF.

The chain recombines TRBV19 with TRBJ2-7, with a weak D call TRBD1 (5 bases). Between the trimmed V and J ends, which lost 4 bases and 2 bases, there was a span of 12 bases. CDR3 length equals 14 residues. In germline, CDR1 is LNHDA, CDR2 SQIVND (reference sequence). This CDR3 is CASSRSGKTYEQYF. As DNA, the CDR3 is TGTGCCAGTAGTAGATCAGGGAAAACCTACGAGCAGTACTTC. The full variable domain, with the rest looked up from reference TRBV19 and TRBJ2-7, is DGGITQSPKYLFRKEGQNVTLSCEQNLNHDAMYWYRQDPGQGLRLIYYSQIVNDFQKGDIAEGYSVSREKKESFPLTVTSAQKNPTAFYLCASSRSGKTYEQYFGPGTRLTVT.

This clonotype was observed at least ten times. The V and J genes are TRBV29-1 and TRBJ1-2; 10 nucleotides align to TRBD1. The CDR3 length is 14 residues. The germline CDR1 and CDR2 sequences are SQVTM and ANQGSEA. V shed 7 bases and J 8 bases; nucleotides not matched to a gene: 13. CDR3: CSAHRQGAREGYTF. In nucleotides, the CDR3 is TGCAGCGCTCATCGACAGGGGGCAAGGGAAGGCTACACCTTC. Drawing the rest from reference TRBV29-1 and TRBJ1-2, the complete variable domain is SAVISQKPSRDICQRGTSLTIQCQVDSQVTMMFWYRQQPGQSLTLIATANQGSEATYESGFVIDKFPISRPNLTFSTLTVSNMSPEDSSIYLCSAHRQGAREGYTFGSGTRLTVV.

The V and J genes are TRBV20-1 and TRBJ2-3; 10 nucleotides line up with TRBD2. The CDR3 consists of 17 residues. From germline, CDR1 is DFQATT and CDR2 SNEGSKA (reference sequence). Unmatched junction bases numbered 12, after V lost 5 bases and J lost 1 base. CDR3 in DNA: TGCAGTGCTTCTAGCGGGGGCCGCCCGAGAGGCACAGATACGCAGTATTTT. The encoded protein is CSASSGGRPRGTDTQYF.

The chain is built from TRBV6-6 and TRBJ2-7; D gene ambiguous. The germline CDR1 and CDR2 sequences are MNHNY and SVGAGI (reference sequence). V lost 2 bases, J lost 4 bases, and 6 bases lay in between. The CDR3 totals 12 residues. The CDR3: CASSYGRYEQYF. CDR3 nucleotide sequence: TGTGCCAGCAGTTACGGACGATACGAGCAGTACTTC.

This clonotype has a handful of counts. The V and J genes are TRBV30 and TRBJ1-6; the match to TRBD1 covers 8 bases. The CDR3 sequence is 13 residues long. Germline CDR1 and CDR2: GTSNPN and SVGIG (reference sequence). V gave up 7 bases and J gave up 6 bases; unmatched junction bases: 5. The DNA for the CDR3 is TGTGCCTTAGCCGGACAGGGTAATTCACCCCTCCACTTT. It encodes CALAGQGNSPLHF.

Comments on this clonotype: A clone one base away is much larger, so this may be a read error. V usage is TRBV11-2 and J usage is TRBJ2-7; tentatively, D is TRBD1 or TRBD2 (5 bases each). The germline CDR1 and CDR2 sequences are SGHAT and FQNNGV. There are 13 residues in the CDR3. V was clipped by 3 bases and J by 1 base, with 7 bases between them. CDR3 nucleotides: TGTGCCAGCAGCTTGAGGGGATCCTACGAGCAGTACTTC. This gives the protein CASSLRGSYEQYF.

The chain employs TRBV20-1 and TRBJ2-2; perhaps TRBD1 as D (5 bases). CDR1 is DFQATT, CDR2 SNEGSKA, per germline (reference sequence). Trimming took 5 bases from V and 6 from J, leaving 13 bases between them. The CDR3 sequence is 13 residues long. The CDR3 here is CSAFSGIPGELFF. CDR3 nucleotide sequence: TGCAGTGCTTTTTCAGGGATCCCCGGGGAGCTGTTTTTT.

The rearrangement uses TRBV7-8 and TRBJ2-1; 8 nucleotides agree with TRBD1. With V trimmed by 4 bases and J by 8 bases, 7 bases remained unmatched. The CDR3 runs to 14 residues. Germline lookup yields CDR1 SGHVS and CDR2 FQNEAQ. This CDR3 is CASSSTPTGDEQFF. The CDR3 DNA reads TGTGCCAGCAGCTCTACCCCGACAGGGGATGAGCAGTTCTTC.

This clonotype was seen repeatedly, ten times or more. The chain uses TRBV4-1 and TRBJ1-1, with D hard to call. The CDR3 sequence is 14 residues long. The V end was cut by 1 base, the J end by 8 bases, with 14 bases between. Germline CDR1 MGHRA, CDR2 YSYEKL. The CDR3 region is CASSQGPPGPEAFF. The CDR3 DNA follows: TGCGCCAGCAGCCAAGGTCCCCCCGGTCCGGAAGCTTTCTTT.

Ten or more counts support this clonotype. The V and J genes are TRBV6-6 and TRBJ2-7; D ambiguous. CDR1 and CDR2 (germline): MNHNY, SVGAGI (reference sequence). This CDR3 has 11 residues. The V and J ends lost 5 bases and 7 bases respectively, with 9 bases between them. CDR3 region: CASSDLGEQYF. The CDR3 region has the DNA TGTGCCAGCAGTGATCTGGGTGAGCAGTACTTC.

Comments on this clonotype: One end of the junction fails to match germline, which may point to a read error. This sequence joins TRBV20-1 and TRBJ2-7, with D maybe TRBD2 (5 bases). Germline V gene data show CDR1 as DFQATT and CDR2 as SNEGSKA (reference sequence). CDR3 length: 13 amino acids. The CDR3 spells CSARGGSSYEQYF. CDR3 nucleotides: TGCAGTGCAAGAGGAGGCAGCTCCTACGAGCAGTACTTC.

The V gene is TRBV19, the J gene TRBJ2-7, with 8 nucleotides matching TRBD1. The CDR3 spans 15 residues. With 3 bases clipped from V and 4 bases from J, the junction kept 8 bases outside the gene matches. Germline V gene sequence: CDR1 LNHDA, CDR2 SQIVND (reference sequence). The CDR3 sequence: CASSMVAGGAYEQYF. CDR3 bases: TGTGCCAGTAGTATGGTGGCAGGGGGCGCGTACGAGCAGTACTTC.

The table lists this clonotype with a few counts. The chain has TRBV19 and TRBJ2-7, with 7 bases aligning to TRBD1. V shed 5 bases and J 2 bases; nucleotides not matched to a gene: 3. CDR3 length equals 13 residues. Germline CDR1 LNHDA, CDR2 SQIVND (reference sequence). DNA of the CDR3: TGTGCCAGTAGTTGGACAGGAACCTACGAGCAGTACTTC. Its translation is CASSWTGTYEQYF.

This clonotype turned up a few times. This rearrangement joins TRBV30 to TRBJ2-3; D not certain. Germline-derived CDR1 and CDR2 are GTSNPN and SVGIG (reference sequence). This CDR3 is 14 amino acids long. V was cut by 1 base and J by 4 bases, with 12 bases left in between. In nucleotides, the CDR3 is TGTGCCTGGAGTGAAGGGATTAGATCAGATACGCAGTATTTT. Its translation: CAWSEGIRSDTQYF.

There are many counts of this clonotype. The chain recombines TRBV6-1 with TRBJ2-7; 9 nucleotides align to TRBD1. Trimming at V came to 8 bases and at J to 4 bases, leaving 6 bases not matched to a gene. Germline loops: CDR1 MNHNS, CDR2 SASEGT. This CDR3 has 13 residues. CDR3 loop: CASRQGGSYEQYF. In nucleotides, the CDR3 is TGTGCCAGCCGACAGGGGGGAAGTTACGAGCAGTACTTC.

This clonotype was seen only a few times. This rearrangement joins TRBV5-1 to TRBJ2-7; D possibly matches TRBD1 or TRBD2 (5 bases each). Trimming took 1 base from V and 3 from J, leaving 11 bases between them. CDR1 is SGHRS, CDR2 YFSETQ, per germline. The CDR3 sequence is 14 residues long. CDR3 coding DNA: TGCGCCAGCAGCTTGTACGGGGCAAGCTACGAGCAGTACTTC. It codes for CASSLYGASYEQYF.